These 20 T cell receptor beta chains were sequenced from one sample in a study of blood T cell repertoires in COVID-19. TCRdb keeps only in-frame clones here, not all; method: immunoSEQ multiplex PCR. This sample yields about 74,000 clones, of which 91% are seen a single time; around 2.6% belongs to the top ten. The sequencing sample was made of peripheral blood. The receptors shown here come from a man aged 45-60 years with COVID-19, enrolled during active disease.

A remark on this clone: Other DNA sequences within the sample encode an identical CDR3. The CDR3 loop is CASSQGSGSYNEQFF. Written as DNA, the CDR3 is TGCGCCAGCAGCCAAGGTAGCGGGAGTTACAATGAGCAGTTCTTC. V usage is TRBV4-1 and J usage is TRBJ2-1; 9 bases match TRBD2. The CDR3 consists of 15 residues. CDR1 and CDR2 from the germline V gene are MGHRA and YSYEKL. Trimming took 1 base from V and 4 from J; bases not matched to a gene: 2.

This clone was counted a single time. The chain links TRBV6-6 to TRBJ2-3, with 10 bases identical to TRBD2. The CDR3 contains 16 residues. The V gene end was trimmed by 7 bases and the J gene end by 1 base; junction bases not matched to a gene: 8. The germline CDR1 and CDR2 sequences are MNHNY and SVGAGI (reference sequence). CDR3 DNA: TGTGCCAGCACCTCCTCCGGGACTAGCGGCACAGATACGCAGTATTTT. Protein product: CASTSSGTSGTDTQYF.

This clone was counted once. CDR3 amino acids: CSVVGLAGAYNEQFF. The CDR3 DNA reads as TGCAGCGTGGTGGGTCTAGCGGGAGCCTACAATGAGCAGTTCTTC. The chain uses TRBV29-1 and TRBJ2-1; TRBD2 agrees at 10 bases. The CDR3 spans 15 residues. The germline CDR1 and CDR2 sequences are SQVTM and ANQGSEA. After removal of 6 bases from V and 2 bases from J, the junction contained 7 bases not matched to a gene.

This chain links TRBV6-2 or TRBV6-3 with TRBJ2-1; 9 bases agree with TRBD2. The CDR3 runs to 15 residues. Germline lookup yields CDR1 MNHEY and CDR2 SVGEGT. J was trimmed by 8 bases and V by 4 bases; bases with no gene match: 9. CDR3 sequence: CASSLAGVWIDEQFF. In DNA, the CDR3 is TGTGCCAGCAGTTTAGCGGGAGTGTGGATCGATGAGCAGTTCTTC.

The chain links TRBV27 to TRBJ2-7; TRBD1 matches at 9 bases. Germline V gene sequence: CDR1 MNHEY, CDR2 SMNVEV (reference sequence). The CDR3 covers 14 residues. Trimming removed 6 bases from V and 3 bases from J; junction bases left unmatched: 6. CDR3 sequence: CASRSPGQGYEQYF. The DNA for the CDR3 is TGTGCCAGCAGATCTCCGGGACAGGGCTACGAGCAGTACTTC.

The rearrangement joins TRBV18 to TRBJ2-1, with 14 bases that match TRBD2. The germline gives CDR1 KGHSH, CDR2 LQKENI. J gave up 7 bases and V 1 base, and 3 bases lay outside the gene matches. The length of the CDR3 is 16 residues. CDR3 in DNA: TGTGCCAGCTCACCACGGGGACTAGCGGGAGAGAATGAGCAGTTCTTC. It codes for CASSPRGLAGENEQFF.

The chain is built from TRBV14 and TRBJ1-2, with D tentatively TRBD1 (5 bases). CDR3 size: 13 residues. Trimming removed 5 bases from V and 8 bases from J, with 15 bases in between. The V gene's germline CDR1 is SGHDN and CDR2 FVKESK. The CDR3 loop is CASSLGLLAGYTF. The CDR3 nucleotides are TGTGCCAGCAGCTTGGGACTCCTTGCGGGCTACACCTTC.

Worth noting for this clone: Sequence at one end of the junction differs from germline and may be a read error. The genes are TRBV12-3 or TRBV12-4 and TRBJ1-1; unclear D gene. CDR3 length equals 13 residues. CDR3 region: CASSLTVKTEAFF. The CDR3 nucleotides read TGTGCCAGCAGTTTAACGGTGAAGACTGAAGCTTTCTTT.

CDR3 in DNA: TGTGCCACCAGCAGAGATCATCTAGCGGGAGACACCGGGGAGCTGTTTTTT. This sequence encodes CATSRDHLAGDTGELFF. This rearrangement joins TRBV15 to TRBJ2-2, with 10 nucleotides matching TRBD2. J lost 3 bases, V lost 0 bases, and 4 bases had no gene match. Germline CDR1 is LNHNV and CDR2 is YYDKDF (reference sequence). This CDR3 is 17 amino acids long.

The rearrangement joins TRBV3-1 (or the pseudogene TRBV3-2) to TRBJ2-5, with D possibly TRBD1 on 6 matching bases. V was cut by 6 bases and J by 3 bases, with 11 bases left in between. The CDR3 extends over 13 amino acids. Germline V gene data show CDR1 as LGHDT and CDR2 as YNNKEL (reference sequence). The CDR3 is CASRGYREETQYF. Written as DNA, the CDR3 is TGTGCCAGCAGGGGGTACAGGGAAGAGACCCAGTACTTC.

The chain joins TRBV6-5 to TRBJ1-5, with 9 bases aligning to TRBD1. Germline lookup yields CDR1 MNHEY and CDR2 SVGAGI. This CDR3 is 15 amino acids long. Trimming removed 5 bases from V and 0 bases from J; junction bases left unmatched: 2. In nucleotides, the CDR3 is TGTGCCAGCAGTAGGACAGGGGATAGCAATCAGCCCCAGCATTTT. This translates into CASSRTGDSNQPQHF.

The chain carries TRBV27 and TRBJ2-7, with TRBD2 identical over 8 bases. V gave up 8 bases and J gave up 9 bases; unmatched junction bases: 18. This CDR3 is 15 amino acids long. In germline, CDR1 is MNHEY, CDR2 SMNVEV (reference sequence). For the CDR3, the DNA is TGTGCCAGCGCCCCGGGGGGGTCCTACTCCGGCGGGCAGTACGTC. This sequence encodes CASAPGGSYSGGQYV.

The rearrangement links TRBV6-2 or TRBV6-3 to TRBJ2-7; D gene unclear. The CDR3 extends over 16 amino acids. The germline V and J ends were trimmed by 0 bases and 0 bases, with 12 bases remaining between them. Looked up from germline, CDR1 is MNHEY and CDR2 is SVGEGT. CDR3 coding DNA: TGTGCCAGCAGTTACTCGATGTCCGGAGTCTCCTACGAGCAGTACTTC. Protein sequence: CASSYSMSGVSYEQYF.

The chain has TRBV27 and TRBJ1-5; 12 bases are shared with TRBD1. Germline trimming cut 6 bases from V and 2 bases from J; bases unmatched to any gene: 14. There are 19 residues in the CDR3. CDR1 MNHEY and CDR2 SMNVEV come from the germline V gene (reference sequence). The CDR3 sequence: CASRPTGQGAGGRNQPQHF. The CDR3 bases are TGTGCCAGCAGACCGACGGGACAGGGGGCGGGGGGGCGCAATCAGCCCCAGCATTTT.

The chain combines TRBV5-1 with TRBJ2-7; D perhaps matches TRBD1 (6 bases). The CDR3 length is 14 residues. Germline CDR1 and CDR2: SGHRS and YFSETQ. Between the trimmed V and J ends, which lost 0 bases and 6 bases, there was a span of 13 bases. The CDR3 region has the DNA TGCGCCAGCAGCTTGGGGGGACAAAGTGGCGAGCAGTACTTC. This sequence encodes CASSLGGQSGEQYF.

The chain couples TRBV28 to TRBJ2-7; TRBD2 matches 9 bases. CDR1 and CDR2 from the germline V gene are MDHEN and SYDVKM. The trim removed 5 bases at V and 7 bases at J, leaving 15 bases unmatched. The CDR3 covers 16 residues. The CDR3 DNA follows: TGTGCCAGCAGTCTCGGGACTAGCCGATATACGGGGGAGCAGTACGTC. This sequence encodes CASSLGTSRYTGEQYV.

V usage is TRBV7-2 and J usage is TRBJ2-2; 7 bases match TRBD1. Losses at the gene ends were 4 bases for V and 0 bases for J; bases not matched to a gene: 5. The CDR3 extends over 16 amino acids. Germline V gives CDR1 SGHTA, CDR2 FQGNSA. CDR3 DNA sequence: TGTGCCAGCAGCTACCGACAGGGCCCGAACACCGGGGAGCTGTTTTTT. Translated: CASSYRQGPNTGELFF.

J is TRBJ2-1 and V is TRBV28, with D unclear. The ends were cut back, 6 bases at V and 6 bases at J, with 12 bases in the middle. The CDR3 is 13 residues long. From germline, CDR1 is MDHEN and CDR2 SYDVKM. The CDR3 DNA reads TGTGCCAGCAGGTCCGACACCGTCAATGAGCAGTTCTTC. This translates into CASRSDTVNEQFF.

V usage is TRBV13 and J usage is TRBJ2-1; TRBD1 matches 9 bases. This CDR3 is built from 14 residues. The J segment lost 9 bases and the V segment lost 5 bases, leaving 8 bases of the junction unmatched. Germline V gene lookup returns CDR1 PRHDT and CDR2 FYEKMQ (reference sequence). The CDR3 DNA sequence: TGTGCCAGCAGCGCGACCGACAGGGGGACTGAGCAGTTCTTC. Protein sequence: CASSATDRGTEQFF.

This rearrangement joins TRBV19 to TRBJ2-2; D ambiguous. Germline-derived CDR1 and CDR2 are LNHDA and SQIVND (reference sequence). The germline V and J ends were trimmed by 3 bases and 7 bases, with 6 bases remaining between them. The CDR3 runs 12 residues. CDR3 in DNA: TGTGCCAGTAGTATTTCGGGCGGGGAGCTGTTTTTT. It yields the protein CASSISGGELFF. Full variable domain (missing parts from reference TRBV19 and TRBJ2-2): DGGITQSPKYLFRKEGQNVTLSCEQNLNHDAMYWYRQDPGQGLRLIYYSQIVNDFQKGDIAEGYSVSREKKESFPLTVTSAQKNPTAFYLCASSISGGELFFGEGSRLTVL.